These 27 T cell receptor beta chains share one sample of origin, sequenced in a study of T cells in Graves' hyperthyroidism and ophthalmopathy. Amplified TCR beta CDR3 regions came from RNA transcripts. The primer set for the first-round RT-PCR of the TCR CDR3 was HTBI. From the multiplex PCR reads, TCRdb called clonotypes with MiXCR, one entry per CDR3 protein. The sample has a few hundred thousand distinct CDR3 sequences, under 60% seen once; the top ten hold under 20%. The sample taken for sequencing was peripheral blood or thyroid tissue (not recorded which). These receptors came from an adult woman with Graves' disease, either hyperthyroidism or ophthalmopathy (not recorded which).

In its sample, this clonotype was seen a few times. The chain recombines TRBV5-5 with TRBJ1-1, with TRBD1 matching over 11 bases. Germline loops: CDR1 SGHKS, CDR2 YYEKEE (reference sequence). The CDR3 consists of 17 residues. V lost 3 bases to trimming and J lost 4 bases; unmatched junction nucleotides: 11. CDR3 bases: TGTGCCAGCAGCTCTGGTGGGACAGGGGGTATGAGCACTGAAGCTTTCTTT. This sequence encodes CASSSGGTGGMSTEAFF.

V and J are TRBV7-9 and TRBJ1-4; 10 bases match TRBD1. V shed 5 bases, J shed 7 bases, and the junction held 7 bases outside the gene matches. Germline V gene lookup returns CDR1 SEHNR and CDR2 FQNEAQ (reference sequence). The CDR3 covers 15 residues. This CDR3 is CASSPTGQGVEKLFF. The CDR3 region has the DNA TGTGCCAGCAGCCCCACCGGACAGGGGGTTGAAAAACTGTTTTTT. Full variable domain (missing parts from reference TRBV7-9 and TRBJ1-4): DTGVSQNPRHKITKRGQNVTFRCDPISEHNRLYWYRQTLGQGPEFLTYFQNEAQLEKSRLLSDRFSAERPKGSFSTLEIQRTEQGDSAMYLCASSPTGQGVEKLFFGSGTQLSVL.

In this sample, this clonotype turned up once. Germline is not matched at one junction end, which may reflect a read error. J is TRBJ1-5 and V is TRBV2; possible D gene TRBD1, 5 bases. The CDR3 consists of 14 residues. The germline V gene has CDR1 SNHLY and CDR2 FYNNEI. CDR3 nucleotide sequence: TGTGCCAGCAGTTCCTTCGGGACGGGGCAGCCCCCGCATTTT. Translation gives CASSSFGTGQPPHF.

The genes are TRBV7-6 and TRBJ2-7; D gene uncertain. V was trimmed by 7 bases and J by 3 bases, leaving 10 bases between them. Germline CDR1 SGHVS, CDR2 FNYEAQ. The length of the CDR3 is 12 residues. The CDR3 region is CASTVGLYEQYF. CDR3 DNA sequence: TGTGCCAGCACCGTAGGGCTCTACGAGCAGTACTTC.

Details on this clonotype: A junction end diverges from the germline sequence, so it may reflect a read error. The chain couples TRBV6-1 to TRBJ1-5; D call uncertain. The CDR3 covers 16 residues. Per germline, CDR1 MNHNS and CDR2 SASEGT. The CDR3 DNA reads as TGTGTCAGCAGTAGATACATTGTGTTGGGCAATCAGCCCCAGCATTTT. It yields the protein CVSSRYIVLGNQPQHF.

This clonotype was seen a handful of times. CDR3 sequence reads: CSASGANEQFF. The CDR3 nucleotides are TGCAGTGCGTCGGGAGCGAATGAGCAGTTCTTC. V usage is TRBV20-1 and J usage is TRBJ2-1; D possibly corresponds to TRBD2 (6 bases). V dropped 6 bases and J dropped 7 bases, with 10 bases sitting between them. CDR1 and CDR2 (germline): DFQATT, SNEGSKA (reference sequence). CDR3 length equals 11 residues.

The chain has TRBV7-3 and TRBJ2-5; D might be TRBD1 or TRBD2, each matching 5 bases. This CDR3 spans 16 amino acids. Germline-derived CDR1 and CDR2 are SGHTA and FQGTGA. Deletions cut 2 bases from V and 0 bases from J, with 13 bases between. CDR3 DNA sequence: TGTGCCAGCAGCTTATTTGGGGGAACGAACCAAGAGACCCAGTACTTC. Protein: CASSLFGGTNQETQYF.

The sample holds many counts of this clonotype. The chain employs TRBV5-5 and TRBJ1-4; D is unresolved. The V gene's germline CDR1 is SGHKS and CDR2 YYEKEE (reference sequence). This CDR3 contains 11 residues. V lost 4 bases to trimming and J lost 7 bases, with 5 bases between them. CDR3 DNA: TGTGCCAGCAGCGTCCTTGAAAAACTGTTTTTT. As protein: CASSVLEKLFF.

This clonotype was seen at least ten times. CDR3 DNA sequence: TGTGCCAGCAGTCCGTGGGACGAGCAGTACTTC. It codes for CASSPWDEQYF. The chain carries TRBV28 and TRBJ2-7; D is unclear. Germline V gene sequence: CDR1 MDHEN, CDR2 SYDVKM. The CDR3 is 11 residues long. Trimming stripped 5 bases from V and 5 bases from J, with 7 bases between.

The sample holds a few counts of this clonotype. The V gene is TRBV20-1, the J gene TRBJ1-1, with D perhaps TRBD1 (6 bases). The CDR3 spans 14 residues. The germline gives CDR1 DFQATT, CDR2 SNEGSKA (reference sequence). V shed 3 bases and J shed 5 bases, with 16 bases lying between them. CDR3 residues: CSARNRDLTTEAFF. Written as DNA, the CDR3 is TGCAGTGCTAGGAACAGGGACTTAACAACTGAAGCTTTCTTT.

The chain links TRBV15 to TRBJ2-7, with D unresolved. Germline V gives CDR1 LNHNV, CDR2 YYDKDF (reference sequence). V lost 0 bases, J lost 4 bases, and 7 bases lay in between. The CDR3 covers 13 residues. The DNA for the CDR3 is TGTGCCACCAGCAGAGATGCGGCTTACGAGCAGTACTTC. It yields the protein CATSRDAAYEQYF.

With respect to this clonotype: The CDR3 ends on some other residue instead of the conserved phenylalanine or tryptophan, so this is likely a read error. The DNA is left out, because the CDR3 cannot be placed on it with certainty; the CDR3 is given as TCRdb lists it. The genes are TRBV7-9 and TRBJ1-4; TRBD1, the D gene given by the table, was not confirmed from the DNA. The germline V gene encodes CDR1 SEHNR and CDR2 FQNEAQ (reference sequence). 11 amino acids form the CDR3, both terminal residues included. This CDR3 is CASSGPGPVFL.

This clonotype appeared a few times. The chain couples TRBV12-3 or TRBV12-4 to TRBJ1-2; D gene uncertain. This CDR3 contains 14 residues. The germline V and J ends were trimmed by 6 bases and 8 bases, with 19 bases remaining between them. Here the CDR3 DNA reads TGTGCCAGCAGCCAAGCCGCCAGTCTCGGAGGCTACACCTTC. This encodes CASSQAASLGGYTF.

This clonotype occurred a few times. The CDR3 sequence is CASSLGLAGGRETQHF. In DNA, the CDR3 is TGTGCCAGCAGTCTAGGACTAGCGGGAGGACGAGAGACCCAGCATTTT. This chain connects TRBV6-2 or TRBV6-3 to TRBJ1-5, with no clear D. This CDR3 comprises 16 residues. The germline gives CDR1 MNHEY, CDR2 SVGEGT. V lost 5 bases and J 11 bases, leaving 25 bases between the germline ends.

CDR3 loop: CASSLRAARLIETQYF. The CDR3 DNA is TGTGCCAGCAGCCTTCGGGCCGCCCGGCTTATAGAGACCCAGTACTTC. The chain recombines TRBV11-2 with TRBJ2-5; D remains ambiguous. CDR1 is SGHAT and CDR2 is FQNNGV in the germline V gene. The CDR3 runs to 16 residues. With 5 bases removed from V and 4 bases from J, the gap between germline ends came to 20 bases.

This clonotype was observed a handful of times. V usage is TRBV28 and J usage is TRBJ2-7; D not resolved. The length of the CDR3 is 13 residues. Germline V lookup: CDR1 MDHEN, CDR2 SYDVKM. V was clipped by 3 bases and J by 0 bases, with 6 bases between them. CDR3 sequence (DNA): TGTGCCAGCAGTTTGTACAGCTCCTACGAGCAGTACTTC. Translating it yields CASSLYSSYEQYF. The full variable domain, completed using reference TRBV28 and TRBJ2-7, is DVKVTQSSRYLVKRTGEKVFLECVQDMDHENMFWYRQDPGLGLRLIYFSYDVKMKEKGDIPEGYSVSREKKERFSLILESASTNQTSMYLCASSLYSSYEQYFGPGTRLTVT.

V usage is TRBV7-2 and J usage is TRBJ1-1; the D gene is possibly TRBD1 (5 bases). This CDR3 comprises 13 residues. Germline lookup yields CDR1 SGHTA and CDR2 FQGNSA. Trimming pared 5 bases from V and 6 bases from J, leaving 13 bases between. The CDR3 sequence: CASSSRVMPEAFF. The CDR3 DNA sequence: TGTGCCAGCAGCAGCAGGGTTATGCCTGAAGCTTTCTTT.

This clonotype was seen more than once but under ten times. The J gene is TRBJ2-2, the V gene TRBV28; D gene uncertain. CDR1 is MDHEN, CDR2 SYDVKM, per germline. V lost 3 bases, J lost 3 bases, and 5 bases lay in between. This CDR3 is built from 13 residues. CDR3 in amino acids: CASSFGDTGELFF. CDR3 sequence (DNA): TGTGCCAGCAGTTTCGGCGACACCGGGGAGCTGTTTTTT.

The sample holds many counts of this clonotype. This chain links TRBV7-9 with TRBJ2-7; 7 bases agree with TRBD1. Germline assignment: CDR1 SEHNR and CDR2 FQNEAQ (reference sequence). The ends lost 3 bases at V and 2 bases at J; junction bases unmatched: 10. The CDR3 consists of 16 residues. CDR3 nucleotide sequence: TGTGCCAGCAGCTTTCAAGGGACAGCCAGGACCTACGAGCAGTACTTC. Translation gives CASSFQGTARTYEQYF.

This clonotype occurred many times. The rearrangement uses TRBV5-1 and TRBJ1-3; 9 bases agree with TRBD1. The CDR3 runs 15 residues. V was pared by 3 bases and J by 5 bases, with 6 bases of the junction left unmatched. In germline, CDR1 is SGHRS, CDR2 YFSETQ. CDR3 bases: TGCGCCAGCAGCTCGGGACAGGGACAGAGAAACACCATATATTTT. Its protein is CASSSGQGQRNTIYF.

This clonotype was seen repeatedly, ten times or more. The V and J genes are TRBV29-1 and TRBJ1-2; D is possibly TRBD1 (5 bases). The V end was cut by 4 bases, the J end by 0 bases, with 15 bases between. The CDR3 covers 15 residues. Germline V CDR1 and CDR2: SQVTM, ANQGSEA. The CDR3 DNA reads as TGCAGCGTTGCGGGAGGGGCGGCGACTAACTATGGCTACACCTTC. Its protein product is CSVAGGAATNYGYTF.

This clonotype was found many times. V usage is TRBV12-3 or TRBV12-4 and J usage is TRBJ1-4; 7 bases line up with TRBD1. V lost 5 bases, J lost 5 bases, and 2 bases stayed unmatched. CDR3 size: 13 residues. CDR3 loop: CASSLDRNEKLFF. The CDR3 bases are TGTGCCAGCAGTCTGGACAGGAATGAAAAACTGTTTTTT.

This clonotype was seen repeatedly, ten times or more. V is TRBV19 and J is TRBJ2-2, with D unresolved. CDR3 length: 14 amino acids. The V and J ends lost 1 base and 3 bases respectively, with 6 bases between them. The germline gives CDR1 LNHDA, CDR2 SQIVND (reference sequence). The CDR3 DNA sequence: TGTGCCAGTAGTATAGCAACGGACACCGGGGAGCTGTTTTTT. Translated, it gives CASSIATDTGELFF.

This rearrangement joins TRBV24-1 to TRBJ1-2, with a weak D call TRBD1 (5 bases). V was cut by 3 bases and J by 5 bases, with 18 bases left in between. The CDR3 extends over 16 amino acids. The germline V gene encodes CDR1 KGHDR and CDR2 SFDVKD. This CDR3 reads CATSDSRDLHRYGYTF. In nucleotides, the CDR3 is TGTGCCACCAGTGATAGCCGGGACCTGCATAGGTATGGCTACACCTTC.

This clonotype was seen a handful of times. This chain connects TRBV5-4 to TRBJ1-5, with 9 bases aligning to TRBD1. CDR1 and CDR2 from the germline V gene are SGHNT and YYREEE (reference sequence). There are 14 residues in the CDR3. V was pared by 4 bases and J by 14 bases, with 13 bases of the junction left unmatched. CDR3 sequence reads: CASSEPPGQGHEHF. CDR3 sequence (DNA): TGTGCCAGCAGCGAGCCCCCGGGACAGGGCCACGAGCATTTT.

This clonotype was found many times. The rearrangement uses TRBV7-2 and TRBJ1-5; possibly TRBD1 for D (6 bases). Deletions cut 6 bases from V and 2 bases from J, with 11 bases between. Per the germline V gene, CDR1 is SGHTA and CDR2 is FQGNSA. The CDR3 is 14 residues long. This CDR3 is CASSSYRGNQPQHF. CDR3 nucleotides: TGTGCCAGCAGTTCCTACAGGGGCAATCAGCCCCAGCATTTT.

A single count supports this clonotype. This chain joins TRBV2 and TRBJ1-2; D unclear. The CDR3 sequence is 11 residues long. Germline V gene lookup returns CDR1 SNHLY and CDR2 FYNNEI. Trimming removed 7 bases from V and 7 bases from J, with 10 bases in between. Here the CDR3 DNA reads TGTGCCAGCATTCTTTCTGTTGGCTACACCTTC. Protein: CASILSVGYTF.